This TCR beta chain was obtained from a study of blood T cell repertoires in COVID-19. Study context: Donors in the United States, Italy and Spain gave samples during acute or convalescent COVID-19. Sources were T cells, B-cell-depleted T cells, or PBMCs; the material itself was cDNA or gDNA.

The CDR3 covers 14 residues. Germline V gives CDR1 SGDLS, CDR2 YYNGEE. The V gene end was trimmed by 6 bases and the J gene end by 2 bases; junction bases not matched to a gene: 5. In the authors' methods: Researchers report that nucleated cell counts were estimated from reference gene primer amplification. The table came from immunoSEQ multiplex PCR; TCRdb's copy has only in-frame clones and leaves some out. V, J and clone size were drawn from that table, and D and trimming were deduced from the DNA. The profile covers 75,000 to 85,000 clones, with 82% appearing a single time and around 6.9% taken by the ten largest.

This rearrangement joins TRBV9 to TRBJ1-1, with 9 bases that match TRBD1. This sequence originates from a human donor in a cohort sampled during active COVID-19. The sequenced material came from peripheral blood. Written as DNA, the CDR3 is TGTGCCAGCACCCCGGGACAGGGTAACACTGAAGCTTTCTTT. Amino acids: CASTPGQGNTEAFF.